Described below is a single TCR beta chain sequence and its context. Antigen unknown. This CDR3 contains 16 residues. Trimming removed 1 base from V and 9 bases from J, with 18 bases in between. Germline V lookup: CDR1 MNHNS, CDR2 SASEGT. The sample comes from a study of T-cell memory formation after mild COVID-19. Points from the study as a whole: CD4+ bias marked clones expanding day 15 to 37, unlike balanced contracting clones.

One entry per CDR3 protein, called by TCRdb with MiXCR from the 5' RACE reads. The table records 92,000 or so distinct CDR3 sequences, around 13% of them present only once. The receptor comes from an adult woman who had mild COVID-19 (a few samples of this study predate the infection). Cell type and time point are not known. Source material: PBMCs or a T cell subset sorted from them (not recorded which). This chain links TRBV6-1 with TRBJ2-2, with D possibly matching TRBD1 (6 bases). The CDR3 loop is CASSEDLGHPDRELFF. CDR3 in DNA: TGTGCCAGCAGTGAAGATTTGGGACACCCCGACCGGGAGCTGTTTTTT.